Listed here are 27 T cell receptor beta chains from one sample, sequenced in a study of blood T cells in healthy people across ages. Then a second PCR, running roughly 6 to 11 cycles, was carried out with a sample-barcoded 5' primer and a J-beta primer mix. Via MiXCR, TCRdb re-called the 5' RACE reads, giving one row per CDR3 protein. In the table there are about 800,000 distinct CDR3 sequences, approximately 25% of which are singletons. In addition, the sample was reused for a study of T cells of mothers and their children.

Sequencing was done on a sample of blood. These TCRs come from a boy aged 5-17 years in good health.

In this sample, this clonotype turned up a few times. V usage is TRBV6-2 or TRBV6-3 and J usage is TRBJ2-1; no firm D call. The J call may be in error: the DNA end matches TRBJ2-5 better. Germline-derived CDR1 and CDR2 are MNHEY and SVGEGT. This CDR3 has 13 amino acids. The CDR3 protein is CASLRAAHETQYF. CDR3 nucleotide sequence: TGTGCCAGTCTCCGGGCCGCGCATGAGACCCAGTACTTC.

This clonotype was seen many times. This sequence joins TRBV28 and TRBJ2-7, with a possible D match to TRBD1 (5 bases). The germline CDR1 and CDR2 sequences are MDHEN and SYDVKM. This CDR3 is 14 amino acids long. Trimming stripped 6 bases from V and 2 bases from J, with 14 bases between. CDR3 region: CASSLVAGTYEQYF. The CDR3 DNA reads as TGTGCCAGCAGCTTAGTTGCAGGGACCTACGAGCAGTACTTC.

The rearrangement uses TRBV4-3 and TRBJ2-1; the match to TRBD1 covers 10 bases. The CDR3 covers 15 residues. Germline V gene lookup returns CDR1 LGHNA and CDR2 YSLEER. Trimming cost V 1 base and J 8 bases; bases outside gene matches: 5. DNA of the CDR3: TGCGCCAGCAGCCAAGGGGACAGGGGACCTCATGAGCAGTTCTTC. Translated, it gives CASSQGDRGPHEQFF.

This clonotype was observed a few times. The chain is built from TRBV7-9 and TRBJ2-5; D might be TRBD2 (5 bases). The V end lost 5 bases, the J end lost 3 bases, and 16 bases lay between the germline ends. Per the germline V gene, CDR1 is SEHNR and CDR2 is FQNEAQ (reference sequence). The CDR3 consists of 15 residues. The CDR3 DNA is TGTGCCAGCAGCCCGATGGACTGGACTGAAGAGACCCAGTACTTC. Translating it yields CASSPMDWTEETQYF.

The sample holds a few counts of this clonotype. The V and J genes are TRBV20-1 and TRBJ1-2; no clear D gene. CDR1 is DFQATT, CDR2 SNEGSKA, per germline (reference sequence). CDR3 length: 14 amino acids. With 6 bases removed from V and 1 base from J, the gap between germline ends came to 15 bases. The DNA for the CDR3 is TGCAGTGCGCCGGGGATACCCCTTAACTATGGCTACACCTTC. Protein sequence: CSAPGIPLNYGYTF.

This clonotype was seen many times. The chain joins TRBV27 to TRBJ2-4, with D perhaps matching TRBD2 (7 bases). V shed 3 bases and J shed 9 bases, with 15 bases lying between them. This CDR3 comprises 14 residues. Germline V CDR1 and CDR2: MNHEY, SMNVEV (reference sequence). CDR3 residues: CASSLGGPFGIQYF. The CDR3 DNA reads TGTGCCAGCAGTTTGGGGGGGCCCTTTGGCATTCAGTACTTC.

The chain employs TRBV7-2 and TRBJ2-4, with 10 bases fitting TRBD2. From germline, CDR1 is SGHTA and CDR2 FQGNSA. There are 18 residues in the CDR3. The V gene end was trimmed by 1 base and the J gene end by 3 bases; junction bases not matched to a gene: 9. The CDR3 DNA is TGTGCCAGCAGCTTAGGGGTAATAGCGGGAGGTTTCAAAAACATTCAGTACTTC. This translates into CASSLGVIAGGFKNIQYF.

The chain joins TRBV7-3 to TRBJ2-2; 7 nucleotides line up with TRBD1. V lost 5 bases to trimming and J lost 3 bases; unmatched junction nucleotides: 6. This CDR3 is built from 15 residues. Germline values: CDR1 SGHTA, CDR2 FQGTGA. CDR3 in amino acids: CASSADRMDTGELFF. The CDR3, as DNA: TGTGCCAGCAGCGCGGACAGGATGGACACCGGGGAGCTGTTTTTT. The full variable domain, with the rest looked up from reference TRBV7-3 and TRBJ2-2, is GAGVSQTPSNKVTEKGKYVELRCDPISGHTALYWYRQSLGQGPEFLIYFQGTGAADDSGLPNDRFFAVRPEGSVSTLKIQRTERGDSAVYLCASSADRMDTGELFFGEGSRLTVL.

The chain links TRBV6-6 to TRBJ1-2; no definite D call. Germline-derived CDR1 and CDR2 are MNHNY and SVGAGI (reference sequence). The CDR3 covers 14 residues. V lost 5 bases to trimming and J lost 8 bases, with 18 bases between them. CDR3 sequence reads: CASSNTAAGAGYTF. CDR3 bases: TGTGCCAGCAGTAACACAGCGGCCGGAGCAGGCTACACCTTC.

Only a few counts were recorded for this clonotype. V usage is TRBV5-1 and J usage is TRBJ2-2, with D perhaps TRBD1 (6 bases). Germline V lookup: CDR1 SGHRS, CDR2 YFSETQ. V lost 3 bases to trimming and J lost 4 bases, with 13 bases between them. The CDR3 runs to 15 residues. The CDR3, as DNA: TGCGCCAGCAGCTCCGACAGGAGATCCACCGGGGAGCTGTTTTTT. Translated: CASSSDRRSTGELFF.

This clonotype was counted between two and nine times. The rearrangement joins TRBV25-1 to TRBJ1-2; D possibly corresponds to TRBD1 (5 bases). The CDR3 runs 14 residues. Germline values: CDR1 MGHDK, CDR2 SYGVNS. Trimming removed 1 base at V and 4 bases at J, with 10 bases between. The CDR3 reads CASSESGGAYGYTF. CDR3 coding DNA: TGTGCCAGCAGTGAATCGGGAGGGGCCTATGGCTACACCTTC.

Details on this clonotype: At one of its ends the junction is not consistent with the germline gene, which may arise from a read error. The CDR3 loop reads CSETGTSANELFF. Here the CDR3 DNA reads TGCAGTGAAACCGGGACTAGCGCCAATGAGCTGTTCTTC. J is TRBJ2-5 and V is TRBV20-1, with TRBD2 identical over 10 bases. This CDR3 is built from 13 residues. Germline V lookup: CDR1 DFQATT, CDR2 SNEGSKA (reference sequence).

The J gene is TRBJ2-5, the V gene TRBV12-3 or TRBV12-4, with D tentatively TRBD1 or TRBD2 (6 bases each). The CDR3 extends over 15 amino acids. V lost 3 bases and J lost 1, with 12 bases in between. CDR3: CASSFTGASQETQYF. Written as DNA, the CDR3 is TGTGCCAGCAGTTTTACGGGGGCTTCCCAAGAGACCCAGTACTTC.

The chain combines TRBV6-2 or TRBV6-3 with TRBJ2-3, with a tentative D call TRBD1 (6 bases). The germline CDR1 and CDR2 sequences are MNHEY and SVGEGT. The length of the CDR3 is 14 residues. Deletions cut 7 bases from V and 0 bases from J, with 11 bases between. In nucleotides, the CDR3 is TGTGCCAGCACCCCACAGGGCAGCACAGATACGCAGTATTTT. It yields the protein CASTPQGSTDTQYF.

This clonotype was found many times. The gene calls are TRBV5-1 and TRBJ2-5; maybe TRBD2 (6 bases). CDR3 length: 13 residues. The germline gives CDR1 SGHRS, CDR2 YFSETQ. The germline V and J ends were trimmed by 4 bases and 2 bases, with 9 bases remaining between them. CDR3 sequence: CASSGGLQETQYF. CDR3 nucleotides: TGCGCCAGCAGCGGGGGACTGCAAGAGACCCAGTACTTC.

The chain uses TRBV18 and TRBJ2-7; TRBD1 aligns across 9 bases. Germline loops: CDR1 KGHSH, CDR2 LQKENI. Trimming at V came to 4 bases and at J to 6 bases, leaving 4 bases not matched to a gene. CDR3 length equals 13 residues. In DNA, the CDR3 is TGTGCCAGCTCACAAAGACAGGGGGGCGAGCAGTACTTC. Residues: CASSQRQGGEQYF.

The chain employs TRBV12-3 or TRBV12-4 and TRBJ1-1; D perhaps matches TRBD1 (6 bases). The CDR3 runs to 15 residues. Trimming stripped 3 bases from V and 0 bases from J, with 11 bases between. The CDR3 DNA reads as TGTGCCAGCAGTTTCGAAGCAGGGGTGAACACTGAAGCTTTCTTT. Translated, it gives CASSFEAGVNTEAFF.

The chain links TRBV20-1 to TRBJ1-4, with 8 bases aligning to TRBD1. V shed 4 bases and J 6 bases; nucleotides not matched to a gene: 1. The CDR3 consists of 12 residues. The germline CDR1 and CDR2 sequences are DFQATT and SNEGSKA (reference sequence). The CDR3 DNA follows: TGCAGTGCTATACAGGGGGATGAAAAACTGTTTTTT. This codes for CSAIQGDEKLFF.

The rearrangement links TRBV7-6 to TRBJ2-5, with a weak D call TRBD1 (7 bases). The J call could be wrong; TRBJ2-1 is a better fit for the DNA end. Germline CDR1 and CDR2: SGHVS and FNYEAQ. This CDR3 comprises 14 residues. The CDR3 here is CASSPQDRRDEQFF. The CDR3 nucleotides read TGTGCCAGCAGCCCACAGGACAGGAGGGATGAGCAGTTCTTC.

The chain employs TRBV12-3 or TRBV12-4 and TRBJ2-5; D may be TRBD1 (6 bases). The end of the DNA fits TRBJ2-1 better, so the J call may be wrong. This CDR3 region has 12 residues. Here the CDR3 DNA reads TGTGCCAGCAGGGAACTAGGGGGTGAGCAGTTCTTC. Its translation is CASRELGGEQFF.

The gene calls are TRBV6-6 and TRBJ2-2; tentative D call: TRBD2 (6 bases). The V end lost 4 bases, the J end lost 1 base, and 13 bases lay between the germline ends. Germline V gives CDR1 MNHNY, CDR2 SVGAGI (reference sequence). This CDR3 contains 16 residues. CDR3 DNA: TGTGCCAGCAGTTCCGCGGGACCCTGGAACACCGGGGAGCTGTTTTTT. Translated: CASSSAGPWNTGELFF.

In this sample, this clonotype turned up a few times. The chain links TRBV6-5 to TRBJ2-7; 11 bases map to TRBD1. Judging by the DNA end, TRBJ2-1 fits better; the J call may be wrong. Germline CDR1 reads MNHEY; CDR2 reads SVGAGI. The CDR3 spans 15 residues. CDR3 sequence (DNA): TGTGCCAGCAGATACCGGGACAGGGGGTCGTATGAGCAGTTCTTC. Its translation is CASRYRDRGSYEQFF.

The rearrangement uses TRBV7-2 and TRBJ2-2; D is possibly TRBD2 (5 bases). The germline CDR1 and CDR2 sequences are SGHTA and FQGNSA. V was clipped by 2 bases and J by 6 bases, with 7 bases between them. The CDR3 totals 13 residues. CDR3: CASSLRGSGELFF. The CDR3 nucleotides read TGTGCCAGCAGCTTACGGGGATCCGGGGAGCTGTTTTTT.

The table lists this clonotype with a few counts. This chain joins TRBV12-3 or TRBV12-4 and TRBJ1-2; D might be TRBD1 (6 bases). V shed 4 bases and J shed 3 bases, with 15 bases lying between them. The CDR3 contains 15 residues. This CDR3 is CASSSGGGNDYGYTF. CDR3 DNA sequence: TGTGCCAGCAGTTCCGGGGGCGGGAATGACTATGGCTACACCTTC.

The genes are TRBV7-8 and TRBJ2-5; 7 nucleotides align to TRBD1. The CDR3 consists of 15 residues. CDR1 is SGHVS and CDR2 is FQNEAQ in the germline V gene. V shed 3 bases and J 1 base; nucleotides not matched to a gene: 5. The CDR3 DNA sequence: TGTGCCAGCAGCTTTAACAGGGGAGCCCAAGAGACCCAGTACTTC. Residues: CASSFNRGAQETQYF.

The V and J genes are TRBV4-1 and TRBJ2-5; 15 positions agree with TRBD2. CDR1 is MGHRA and CDR2 is YSYEKL in the germline V gene. The CDR3 covers 18 residues. The trim removed 4 bases at V and 1 base at J, leaving 7 bases unmatched. As DNA, the CDR3 is TGCGCCAGCAGCCCGGGACTAGCGGGGGGCCCTTTCCAAGAGACCCAGTACTTC. Its translation is CASSPGLAGGPFQETQYF.

This clonotype was seen repeatedly, ten times or more. The chain carries TRBV9 and TRBJ2-3; possible D gene TRBD2, 6 bases. The CDR3 covers 14 residues. Germline CDR1 reads SGDLS; CDR2 reads YYNGEE. The V end lost 4 bases, the J end lost 1 base, and 10 bases lay between the germline ends. The DNA of the CDR3 is TGTGCCAGCAGCTCCTCTAGCGGCACAGATACGCAGTATTTT. Protein: CASSSSSGTDTQYF.